This TCR beta chain was sequenced in a study of cytomegalovirus exposure and HLA in healthy donors. Study results and caveats: Specificity for CMV antigens was confirmed in vitro for three of the CMV-associated chains. Most TCR sequences were uncommon, yet certain public TCRs appeared in many donors.

On this clone: The antigen is unknown.

TCRdb keeps only in-frame clones here, not all; method: immunoSEQ multiplex PCR. The data contain around 60,000 clones, about 96% of them singletons. The CDR3 consists of 18 residues. Germline loops: CDR1 WNHNN, CDR2 SYGVQD (reference sequence). Deletions cut 3 bases from V and 5 bases from J, with 25 bases between. Donors came from a validation cohort of some 110 subjects, distinct from the first 666-subject cohort. V gene TRBV10-1 combines with J gene TRBJ1-2, with D tentatively TRBD1 (6 bases). Sequencing used PBMCs. The clonotype was recovered from a woman younger than 35 in good health and CMV-seronegative. The CDR3 protein is CASSETGTTPLLGYGYTF. In nucleotides, the CDR3 is TGCGCCAGCAGTGAAACCGGGACAACGCCCCTCCTGGGGTATGGCTACACCTTC.